This T cell receptor beta chain emerged from a study of graft-versus-host responses after intestinal transplantation. Looking at the study overall: Transplantation in recipients was multivisceral, liver-intestinal, or isolated intestinal. Study-level findings and limits: Present in recipient marrow, GvH clones included some that appeared first in ileum or blood. Patients who carried graft-donor T cell macrochimerism also had high graft-versus-host to host-versus-graft clonal ratios in their allografts. Maximum circulating GvH clone levels tracked with early post-transplant HvG decreases.

The CDR3 loop spans 14 amino acids. The germline gives CDR1 SGHRS, CDR2 YFSETQ. With regard to this clone: Its antigen is undetermined.

Clones were read by immunoSEQ multiplex PCR, and TCRdb kept only the in-frame ones, dropping some. The sample holds some 96,000 clones, more than 80% seen once. The specimen comprised PBMCs, sampled around 450 days after intestinal transplant. The V call is TRBV5-1, the J call TRBJ2-5; no clear D. The J call may be mistaken, given a closer DNA end match to TRBJ2-7. This clonotype was sampled from a human patient who received an intestinal transplant, so some T cells may come from the graft donor. The CDR3: CASSLGVGAYEQYF. The CDR3 nucleotides are TGCGCCAGCAGCTTGGGGGTTGGAGCCTACGAGCAGTACTTC.